This is a list of T cell receptor beta chains from one sample in a study of cytomegalovirus exposure and HLA in healthy donors. Clones were sequenced by immunoSEQ multiplex PCR, and TCRdb holds only the in-frame ones, with some missing. The sample carries approximately 210,000 clones, about four fifths recorded once. Sequences were obtained from PBMCs. Source of these receptors: a girl aged 5 to 17 in good health and CMV-seropositive. The CDR3 runs from the conserved cysteine through the conserved F or W. A D gene is named only where the DNA matches it firmly. Part of the rows lack a size; the others show once, few, many or a class for expanded clones.

J,D,V,size,length,DNA,CDR3
TRBJ2-7,TRBD2,TRBV10-3,.,15,TGTGCCATCAGTGGTGGTAGCGGGGGTTTCTACGAGCAGTACTTC,CAISGGSGGFYEQYF
TRBJ1-2,.,TRBV2,.,14,TGTGCCAGCACCCCACATTTGACTAACTATGGCTACACCTTC,CASTPHLTNYGYTF
TRBJ1-5,.,TRBV27,.,14,TGTGCCAGCAGTTTAGTGGGGGCGAATCAGCCCCAGCATTTT,CASSLVGANQPQHF
TRBJ2-5,TRBD1,TRBV7-6,.,14,TGTGCCAGCAGCCCGCGGACAGGGCAAGAGACCCAGTACTTC,CASSPRTGQETQYF
TRBJ2-5,TRBD1,TRBV9,.,15,TGTGCCAGCAGCGTCGGACAGGGGGCGGGTGAGACCCAGTACTTC,CASSVGQGAGETQYF
TRBJ2-5,.,TRBV6-5,.,14,TGTGCCAGCAGCAACGCCCAGGGCCAAGAGACCCAGTACTTC,CASSNAQGQETQYF
TRBJ1-2,.,TRBV18,.,13,TGTGCCAGCTCACCAAGCGGGAGTGGTGGCTACACCTTC,CASSPSGSGGYTF
TRBJ1-6,.,TRBV11-2,.,15,TGTGCCAGCAGCTTAAACAGGGCGTCAAATTCACCCCTCCACTTT,CASSLNRASNSPLHF
TRBJ2-4,TRBD1,TRBV7-2,.,14,TGTGCCAGCAGTGGACGGGGACAGCGGAACATTCAGTACTTC,CASSGRGQRNIQYF
TRBJ1-6,.,TRBV5-1,.,17,TGCGCCAGCACCTACGGGGGTACCGCGAGGTATAATTCACCCCTCCACTTT,CASTYGGTARYNSPLHF
TRBJ1-5,.,TRBV4-1,once,15,TGCGCCAGCAGTCCGGCGGGGGTTAGCAATCAGCCCCAGCATTTT,CASSPAGVSNQPQHF
TRBJ2-5,.,TRBV5-4,few,14,TGTGCCAGCAGCGAACAGGGAGACCAAGAGACCCAGTACTTC,CASSEQGDQETQYF
TRBJ1-4,TRBD1,TRBV6-5,.,13,TGTGCCAGCAGGCCTGGGACAGTGAAAAAACTGTTTTTT,CASRPGTVKKLFF
TRBJ2-7,TRBD1,TRBV5-1,.,15,TGCGCCAGCAGCCTCTCCGGGACAGGGGGTCTCGAGCAGTACTTC,CASSLSGTGGLEQYF
TRBJ2-2,TRBD2,TRBV19,.,15,TGTGCCAGTAGTATAGAGACTAGCCTTCCCGGGGAGCTGTTTTTT,CASSIETSLPGELFF
TRBJ2-5,TRBD2,TRBV5-4,.,18,TGTGCCAGCAGCCGCGGAGGAATAGCGGGGGGAGGAGAAGAGACCCAGTACTTC,CASSRGGIAGGGEETQYF
TRBJ1-2,.,TRBV11-3,.,14,TGTGCCAGCAGCTTAGACGGGGGGGTGTATGGCTACACCTTC,CASSLDGGVYGYTF
TRBJ1-1,.,TRBV28,.,13,TGTGCCAGCAGTTTAGAGGGCGACACTGAAGCTTTCTTT,CASSLEGDTEAFF
TRBJ2-1,TRBD2,TRBV6-4,.,15,TGTGCCAGCAGTGACAGCGGGGGGGCCTACAATGAGCAGTTCTTC,CASSDSGGAYNEQFF
TRBJ2-1,TRBD1,TRBV29-1,few,13,TGCAGCGCCCCGGGACAGCTCTACAATGAGCAGTTCTTC,CSAPGQLYNEQFF
TRBJ2-7,TRBD1,TRBV5-4,.,15,TGTGCCAGCAGCTTGGGACAGGGGGGGAACTACGAGCAGTACTTC,CASSLGQGGNYEQYF
TRBJ2-3,.,TRBV12-5,.,13,TGTGCTAGTGGTTTCGGGATCACAGATACGCAGTATTTT,CASGFGITDTQYF
TRBJ2-2,TRBD1,TRBV28,.,15,TGTGCCAGCACCGCGGGGGACAGGGGGACCGGGGAGCTGTTTTTT,CASTAGDRGTGELFF
TRBJ1-6,.,TRBV5-1,.,16,TGCGCCAGCAGCTTGGACAGGGAGGGAACCAATTCACCCCTCCACTTT,CASSLDREGTNSPLHF
TRBJ1-3,TRBD1,TRBV19,.,15,TGTGCCACTTCTGGACAGGGCGTTTCTGGAAACACCATATATTTT,CATSGQGVSGNTIYF
TRBJ2-5,.,TRBV19,.,12,TGTGCCAGTAGTATTAGTGGAGAGACCCAGTACTTC,CASSISGETQYF
TRBJ1-2,.,TRBV6-5,.,14,TGTGCCAGCAGACCTTTGGACACGAAGTATGGCTACACCTTC,CASRPLDTKYGYTF
TRBJ1-2,.,TRBV29-1,.,14,TGCAGCGTTGACACTTTGCAGGGCCGCTATGGCTACACCTTC,CSVDTLQGRYGYTF
TRBJ1-4,.,TRBV5-1,few,14,TGCGCCAGCAGCTTACGGAGCTTTAATGAAAAACTGTTTTTT,CASSLRSFNEKLFF
TRBJ2-1,.,TRBV6-1,.,12,TGTGCCAGCAGCCGGACAGCCTTTGAGCAGTTCTTC,CASSRTAFEQFF
TRBJ2-7,.,TRBV4-3,.,14,TGCGCCAGCAGCCAAGAGGAGGGACCCTACGAGCAGTACTTC,CASSQEEGPYEQYF
TRBJ1-2,.,TRBV18,.,12,TGTGCCAGCTCACCGTCGATGGCTGGCTACACCTTC,CASSPSMAGYTF
TRBJ2-5,.,TRBV19,.,12,TGTGCCAGTAGTATAGCCGGAGAGACCCAGTACTTC,CASSIAGETQYF
TRBJ1-1,.,TRBV10-3,few,13,TGTGCCATCAGCGACAGAAGGGACACTGAAGCTTTCTTT,CAISDRRDTEAFF
TRBJ2-5,TRBD2,TRBV29-1,.,14,TGCAGCGTGGGGGGGGATGGGGTCCAAGAGACCCAGTACTTC,CSVGGDGVQETQYF
TRBJ2-2,.,TRBV11-2,.,15,TGTGCCAGCAGCTTCGGGGTAGGGAACACCGGGGAGCTGTTTTTT,CASSFGVGNTGELFF
TRBJ1-2,.,TRBV14,.,13,TGTGCCAGCAGCCTACAGGAGAACTATGGCTACACCTTC,CASSLQENYGYTF
TRBJ2-3,TRBD2,TRBV5-1,.,17,TGCGCCAGCAGCTTGGTGGGCGCTAGCGGGGGCACAGATACGCAGTATTTT,CASSLVGASGGTDTQYF
TRBJ2-3,TRBD2,TRBV9,.,18,TGTGCCAGCAGCGTAGCGGCGGGGGCGGGGGGGCTTGCAGATACGCAGTATTTT,CASSVAAGAGGLADTQYF
TRBJ2-2,TRBD2,TRBV2,.,16,TGTGCCAGCAGTGACAGCGGGGGGGCTGGTTCCGGGGAGCTGTTTTTT,CASSDSGGAGSGELFF
TRBJ1-6,.,TRBV6-5,.,13,TGTGCCACCCAGGGATTTTACGATTCACCCCTCCACTTT,CATQGFYDSPLHF
TRBJ1-4,.,TRBV7-2,.,15,TGTGCCAGCAGCTTGGCCGGGACTAGGGGTGAAAAACTGTTTTTT,CASSLAGTRGEKLFF
TRBJ1-5,.,TRBV2,.,16,TGTGCCAGCAGTGGGGGAGGGTGGGGGAGGAACCAGCCTCAGCATTTT,CASSGGGWGRNQPQHF
TRBJ1-2,TRBD1,TRBV7-9,.,15,TGTGCCAGCAGCTCCCCGACAGGGGGCGCGAATGGCTACACCTTC,CASSSPTGGANGYTF
TRBJ2-2,.,TRBV11-2,.,20,TGTGCCAGCAGCTTAGAGGTCATGACCAGTCCTTTTCGGAGGTTCGGGGAGCTGTTTTTT,CASSLEVMTSPFRRFGELFF